The T cell receptor beta chain under discussion was sequenced for a study of Ad26.COV2.S vaccination and SARS-CoV-2 variants. Study findings and constraints: Measurement of non-spike TCR breadth gave similar results in vaccine and placebo recipients.

Indicated treatment: roughly 20 received Ad26.COV2.S at low or high dose, single or two shots; about five received placebo; per-sample allocation not given. Repertoires come from day 63 after the first vaccine or placebo injection. An Ad26 vector expressing Wuhan-strain SARS-CoV-2 spike constituted the vaccine. The data were produced by immunoSEQ multiplex PCR, yet TCRdb's version contains in-frame clones alone and is incomplete. The sample lists about 350,000 clones, roughly 90% seen once, with about 5% in the top ten. Comments on this clone: Its antigen is undetermined.

The sample was peripheral blood, taken in a trial of Ad26.COV2.S vaccine versus placebo. The TCR originated in a person aged 18 to 65 who received the Ad26.COV2.S COVID-19 vaccine or a placebo.

The CDR3 loop reads CASSPEASPVPSSYNSPLHF. Written as DNA, the CDR3 is TGTGCCAGCTCACCAGAGGCAAGCCCAGTTCCTAGCTCCTATAATTCACCCCTCCACTTT. The chain couples TRBV18 to TRBJ1-6; D gene ambiguous. Germline V gene sequence: CDR1 KGHSH, CDR2 LQKENI. The CDR3 is made up of 20 amino acids. Trimming took off 2 bases at V and 0 bases at J, with 20 bases between the two ends.